This TCR beta chain was captured in a study of T cells in tumors after PD-1 blockade. Study as a whole: Either cemiplimab 350 mg every 2 weeks or pembrolizumab 200 mg every 3 weeks was given. Whole-study findings and limits: Some novel exhausted tumor clones appeared in pre-treatment blood, suggesting peripheral recruitment.

The V end lost 0 bases, the J end lost 0 bases, and 15 bases lay between the germline ends. This CDR3 has 17 residues. Germline CDR1 SGHDN, CDR2 FVKESK. Details on this clone: Its cognate antigen is unknown.

Template: tumor biopsy or peripheral blood genomic DNA, about 600-6,004 ng per sample. Sequencing used immunoSEQ multiplex PCR; TCRdb keeps in-frame clones, though not all of them. The repertoire holds 45,000 to 50,000 clones, approximately 79% seen once, with 8.7% in the top ten. The input for sequencing was PBMCs, taken before anti-PD-1 therapy. The chain uses TRBV14 and TRBJ2-7; D gene unclear. This TCR was sampled from a human donor with advanced basal cell or squamous cell carcinoma (not recorded which). In DNA form, the CDR3 reads TGTGCCAGCAGCCAAGAATTTGGGCAGGTTACCTCCTACGAGCAGTACTTC. Translation gives CASSQEFGQVTSYEQYF.